The clone carrying this T cell receptor beta chain has just one count. Its antigen is as yet unknown. Method: immunoSEQ multiplex PCR; TCRdb's copy keeps in-frame clones and lacks some. The sample has tens of thousands of clones; over 75% are singletons. This specimen belongs to a study of somatic mutations in cytotoxic T cells in rheumatoid arthritis. Overall study: Patient blood (approximately 30 ml EDTA) was drawn right after diagnosis, before any treatment. A subset of V beta antibody-stained T-cell populations was isolated by flow sorting, reaching nearly 100% purity, and this subset included V beta1+ cells that went on to TCRB sequencing. Whole-study findings and limits: CD8+ clonality rose with age in rheumatoid arthritis patients, unlike in healthy controls.

Trimming cost V 1 base and J 3 bases, with 11 bases left between them. Germline assignment: CDR1 MNHEY and CDR2 SMNVEV (reference sequence). CDR3 length: 15 residues. V usage is TRBV27 and J usage is TRBJ2-3; the D gene could be TRBD1 or TRBD2 (5 bases each). The sequence derives from an adult with rheumatoid arthritis. The sample comprised CD8+ T cells sorted from blood. The CDR3 sequence: CASSLFRGGTDTQYF. As DNA, the CDR3 is TGTGCCAGCAGTTTATTTAGGGGCGGGACAGATACGCAGTATTTT.